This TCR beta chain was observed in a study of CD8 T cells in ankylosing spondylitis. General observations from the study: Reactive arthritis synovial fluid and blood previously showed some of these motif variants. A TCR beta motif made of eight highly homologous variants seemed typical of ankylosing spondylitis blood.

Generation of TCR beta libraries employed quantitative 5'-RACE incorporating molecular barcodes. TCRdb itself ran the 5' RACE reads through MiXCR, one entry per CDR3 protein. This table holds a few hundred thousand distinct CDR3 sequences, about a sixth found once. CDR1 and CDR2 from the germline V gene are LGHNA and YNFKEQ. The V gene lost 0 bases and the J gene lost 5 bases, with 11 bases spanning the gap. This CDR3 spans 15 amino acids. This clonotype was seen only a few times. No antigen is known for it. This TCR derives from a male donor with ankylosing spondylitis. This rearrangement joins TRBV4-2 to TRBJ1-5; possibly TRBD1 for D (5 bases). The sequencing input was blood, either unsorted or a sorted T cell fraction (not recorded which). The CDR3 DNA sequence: TGTGCCAGCAGCCAAGATTGGGGGGGAGATCAGCCCCAGCATTTT. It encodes CASSQDWGGDQPQHF.